The clone carrying this T cell receptor (beta chain) came up many times. This sample stems from a study of CD8 T cells in ankylosing spondylitis. Germline CDR1 and CDR2: SGHAT and FQDESV (reference sequence). J lost 3 bases, V lost 5 bases, and 13 bases had no gene match. The CDR3 has 17 residues. The authors made TCR beta libraries by quantitative 5'-RACE with molecular barcodes. In TCRdb, the 5' RACE reads were re-called with MiXCR into one record per CDR3 protein. The sample consists of around 330,000 distinct CDR3 sequences, 9.5% to 13% of them appearing once. The source material was blood, either unsorted or a sorted T cell fraction (not recorded which). The rearrangement links TRBV11-1 to TRBJ1-1; 9 bases align to TRBD1. The sequence came from a female donor with ankylosing spondylitis or in good health (not recorded which). The CDR3 DNA sequence: TGTGCCAGCAGCAAGACAGGGGGTCGCCTGGGGGACACTGAAGCTTTCTTT. Protein sequence: CASSKTGGRLGDTEAFF.